Each of the 6 T cell receptor beta chains below was sequenced from the same sample in a study of blood T cell repertoires in COVID-19. Sequencing used immunoSEQ multiplex PCR; TCRdb keeps in-frame clones, though not all of them. The repertoire holds approximately 93,000 clones, approximately 89% seen once, with roughly 0.51% in the top ten. Sequenced: peripheral blood. These receptors originate from a man aged 55 to 70 with acute or convalescent COVID-19.

The CDR3 DNA sequence: TGTGCCAGCAGCCCCCCCGGGACAGGGTACGGCTACACCTTC. Its translation is CASSPPGTGYGYTF. The chain couples TRBV7-9 to TRBJ1-2; 9 bases are shared with TRBD1. After removal of 5 bases from V and 8 bases from J, the junction contained 9 bases not matched to a gene. The germline V gene encodes CDR1 SEHNR and CDR2 FQNEAQ (reference sequence). This CDR3 has 14 residues.

The chain couples TRBV28 to TRBJ1-5; possible D gene TRBD1, 5 bases. The CDR3 runs to 14 residues. With 2 bases removed from V and 5 bases from J, the gap between germline ends came to 10 bases. The germline V gene has CDR1 MDHEN and CDR2 SYDVKM. The CDR3 spells CASSLRGGYQPQHF. The CDR3 DNA reads TGTGCCAGCAGTTTAAGGGGAGGATATCAGCCCCAGCATTTT.

This rearrangement joins TRBV19 to TRBJ2-5, with D possibly TRBD2 on 6 matching bases. Trimming removed 4 bases from V and 5 bases from J, with 17 bases in between. The germline CDR1 and CDR2 sequences are LNHDA and SQIVND (reference sequence). This CDR3 comprises 15 residues. The CDR3 loop is CASSTVRTMRETQYF. The DNA of the CDR3 is TGTGCCAGTAGTACTGTCCGGACTATGCGGGAGACCCAGTACTTC.

The chain combines TRBV6-5 with TRBJ2-3, with 7 bases identical to TRBD1. CDR1 is MNHEY and CDR2 is SVGAGI in the germline V gene. This CDR3 is 13 amino acids long. The junction had 0 bases not matched to a gene; V was cut back by 0 bases and J by 6 bases. The CDR3 sequence is CASSYSTGDTQYF. The CDR3 bases are TGTGCCAGCAGTTACTCGACAGGGGATACGCAGTATTTT.

CDR3: CASSKPPGTGGYNSPLHF. CDR3 in DNA: TGTGCCAGCAGCAAACCTCCGGGGACAGGCGGATACAATTCACCCCTCCACTTT. The chain combines TRBV21-1 with TRBJ1-6; the table's D call, TRBD1, was not checked against the DNA. TRBV21-1 is recorded as a pseudogene. This CDR3 has 18 amino acids.

This clone has only one observation. The chain is built from TRBV6-5 and TRBJ2-7, with D possibly TRBD1 on 5 matching bases. The CDR3 runs 13 residues. The germline V gene encodes CDR1 MNHEY and CDR2 SVGAGI. V was clipped by 5 bases and J by 3 bases, with 11 bases between them. The CDR3 loop reads CASSQGHFYEQYF. CDR3 in DNA: TGTGCCAGCAGTCAGGGTCATTTCTACGAGCAGTACTTC.